Listed below are T cell receptor beta chains from one sample, sequenced in a study of siplizumab effects on memory and regulatory T cells. Profiling relied on immunoSEQ multiplex PCR, and the TCRdb table lists in-frame clones only, not all of them. The data show about 69,000 clones, 80% to 90% seen once. The material sequenced was Tregs sorted from blood. These receptors were obtained from a human donor in good health. CDR3s include the opening cysteine and the closing phenylalanine or tryptophan. D genes are given only for firm matches. Clone size is shown for a subset of rows, as once, few, many or a class of expanded clone.

>-|-|TRBJ2-1|15|TRBV6-4
CASSAVRGNSNEQFF
TGTGCCAGCAGTGCTGTCAGGGGTAATTCCAATGAGCAGTTCTTC
>-|once|TRBJ1-1|13|TRBV27
CASATGRNTEAFF
TGTGCCAGCGCCACAGGGAGGAACACTGAAGCTTTCTTT
>-|-|TRBJ2-2|13|TRBV27
CASSQRRTGELFF
TGTGCCAGCAGTCAGCGCCGTACCGGGGAGCTGTTTTTT
>-|-|TRBJ2-7|13|TRBV6-1
CASSWRARYEQYF
TGTGCCTCGTCATGGCGAGCGCGCTACGAGCAGTACTTC
>TRBD2|-|TRBJ2-7|14|TRBV5-4
CASNVAGVSYEQYF
TGTGCCAGCAACGTCGCGGGAGTCTCCTACGAGCAGTACTTC
>TRBD1|-|TRBJ1-5|15|TRBV6-1
CASSAGTGANQPQHF
TGTGCCAGCAGCGCCGGGACAGGGGCCAATCAGCCCCAGCATTTT
>TRBD1|-|TRBJ2-7|13|TRBV25-1
CASSYRGPYEQYF
TGTGCCAGCAGTTACAGGGGACCCTACGAGCAGTACTTC
>-|-|TRBJ2-6|17|TRBV7-9
CASSLGTVTSGANVLTF
TGTGCCAGCAGCTTAGGGACGGTGACCTCTGGGGCCAACGTCCTGACTTTC
>-|-|TRBJ2-3|13|TRBV18
CASSLGIRDTQYF
TGTGCCAGCTCACTTGGGATCCGAGATACGCAGTATTTT
>-|-|TRBJ2-5|13|TRBV7-3
CASSLGMEETQYF
TGTGCCAGCAGCTTAGGCATGGAAGAGACCCAGTACTTC
>-|-|TRBJ2-1|13|TRBV19
CASNRIGADEQFF
TGTGCCAGTAACAGGATAGGGGCGGATGAGCAGTTCTTC
>-|once|TRBJ1-2|11|TRBV5-1
CASSPGGGYTF
TGCGCCAGCAGCCCGGGTGGTGGCTACACCTTC
>-|-|TRBJ2-2|15|TRBV6-1
CASRPLGAGTGELFF
TGTGCCAGCAGGCCGCTCGGGGCGGGCACCGGGGAGCTGTTTTTT
>-|-|TRBJ1-2|14|TRBV7-2
CASSLVQGLSGYTF
TGTGCCAGCAGCTTAGTGCAGGGGTTGAGTGGCTACACCTTC
>TRBD1|-|TRBJ2-7|13|TRBV30
CAWTGQGRVEQYF
TGTGCCTGGACCGGACAGGGCCGGGTTGAGCAGTACTTC
>TRBD2|-|TRBJ2-3|17|TRBV4-3
CASSPAKERGTTDTQYF
TGCGCCAGCAGCCCCGCCAAGGAGCGGGGGACCACAGATACGCAGTATTTT
>TRBD2|-|TRBJ2-5|16|TRBV5-1
CASSYIPLGGEETQYF
TGCGCCAGCAGCTATATCCCTCTGGGAGGGGAGGAGACCCAGTACTTC
>-|-|TRBJ2-7|14|TRBV6-5
CASRGRAGPYEQYF
TGTGCCAGCAGGGGACGGGCGGGCCCTTACGAGCAGTACTTC
>TRBD1|-|TRBJ1-4|15|TRBV6-5
CASSRDRDGKEKLFF
TGTGCCAGCAGTAGGGACAGGGACGGAAAAGAAAAACTGTTTTTT
>-|-|TRBJ2-7|13|TRBV5-1
CASSLITRGEQYF
TGCGCCAGCAGCTTAATTACCAGGGGCGAGCAGTACTTC
>TRBD2|-|TRBJ2-7|15|TRBV13
CASSFGASGWYEQYF
TGTGCCAGCAGCTTCGGGGCTAGCGGGTGGTACGAGCAGTACTTC
>-|-|TRBJ1-1|13|TRBV6-1
CATTVGVNTEAFF
TGTGCCACCACGGTGGGGGTGAACACTGAAGCTTTCTTT
>-|-|TRBJ1-2|13|TRBV27
CASSLSAIGGYTF
TGTGCCAGCAGTTTATCGGCTATAGGAGGCTACACCTTC
>-|-|TRBJ2-6|14|TRBV29-1
CSVLTQAGANVLTF
TGCAGCGTTCTAACGCAGGCTGGGGCCAACGTCCTGACTTTC
>-|-|TRBJ2-1|14|TRBV11-3
CASSLDPYDNEQFF
TGTGCCAGCAGCTTAGATCCTTACGACAATGAGCAGTTCTTC
>-|-|TRBJ2-7|14|TRBV5-6
CASSRGWAALSQYF
TGTGCCAGCAGCAGGGGATGGGCGGCTCTCTCTCAGTACTTC